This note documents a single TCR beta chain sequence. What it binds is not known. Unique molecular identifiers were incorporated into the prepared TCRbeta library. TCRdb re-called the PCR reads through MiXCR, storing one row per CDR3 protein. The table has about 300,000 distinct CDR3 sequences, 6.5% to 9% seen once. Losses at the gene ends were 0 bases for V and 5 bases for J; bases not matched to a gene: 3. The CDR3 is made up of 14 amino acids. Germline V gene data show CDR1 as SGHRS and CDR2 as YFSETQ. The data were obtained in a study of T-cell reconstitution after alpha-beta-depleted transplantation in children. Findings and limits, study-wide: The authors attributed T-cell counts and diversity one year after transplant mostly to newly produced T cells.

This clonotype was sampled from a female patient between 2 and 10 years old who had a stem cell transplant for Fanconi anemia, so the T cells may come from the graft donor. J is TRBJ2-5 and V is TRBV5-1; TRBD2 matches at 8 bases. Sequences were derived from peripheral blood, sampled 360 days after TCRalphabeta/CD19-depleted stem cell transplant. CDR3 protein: CASSLGQRGETQYF. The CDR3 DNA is TGCGCCAGCAGCTTGGGCCAGCGGGGGGAGACCCAGTACTTC.